This TCR beta chain is from a study of T cells in Graves' hyperthyroidism and ophthalmopathy. Study results and limitations: Expanded thyroid clonotypes (above 0.001) were mostly also found in blood. The model predicted ophthalmopathy a median approximately 6.3 months before onset. A model built on 13 V-J features separated ophthalmopathy from stable hyperthyroidism.

The CDR3 is made up of 14 amino acids. V was trimmed by 5 bases and J by 4 bases, leaving 15 bases between them. Germline CDR1 is SEHNR and CDR2 is FQNEAQ (reference sequence). What was amplified from RNA transcripts were TCR beta CDR3 regions. Using the HTBI primer set, a first-round RT-PCR was run on the TCR CDR3. TCRdb called the multiplex PCR reads again in MiXCR, with one record for every CDR3 protein. The sample carries under 800,000 distinct CDR3 sequences, around 15% recorded once. This clonotype has a handful of counts. The antigen remains undetermined. The source material was blood. The clonotype originates from a woman aged 18 to 35 with Graves' hyperthyroidism. The genes are TRBV7-9 and TRBJ2-7; D call uncertain. Here the CDR3 DNA reads TGTGCCAGCAGCGGGGTCCCTCGGCCTTACGAGCAGTACTTC. It codes for CASSGVPRPYEQYF.